A selection of T cell receptor beta chains follows, all from one sample in a study of blood T cell repertoires in COVID-19. The protocol was immunoSEQ multiplex PCR, while the TCRdb copy is restricted to in-frame clones and leaves out a portion. This sample has roughly 250,000 clones, with approximately 83% found just once. What was sequenced was PBMCs or T cells enriched from blood (not recorded which). The receptors were gathered from a woman in her thirties who had recovered from COVID-19. CDR3s include the opening cysteine and the closing phenylalanine or tryptophan. D genes are given only for firm matches. Rows may omit the clone size; those that give it use once, few, many or a size class.

TRBD1,TRBV18,TRBJ1-1,.,TGTGCCAGCTCACCGGGACAGGGCAACGCTGAAGCTTTCTTT,CASSPGQGNAEAFF
.,TRBV28,TRBJ1-2,.,TGTGCCAGCAGTTTAAGGGGGGGTATTGGAGGCTACACCTTC,CASSLRGGIGGYTF
.,TRBV5-6,TRBJ1-4,.,TGTGCCAGCAGCTTGGATCGTGAAAAACTGTTTTTT,CASSLDREKLFF
.,TRBV2,TRBJ2-5,.,TGTGCCAGATCCCGAGGCCCCAACGGGGAGACCCAGTACTTC,CARSRGPNGETQYF
TRBD2,TRBV28,TRBJ2-1,.,TGTGCCAGCAGTTTTAAGATGGTCCGGACTAGCGGGAGGGTGAATGAGCAGTTCTTC,CASSFKMVRTSGRVNEQFF
.,TRBV18,TRBJ2-5,.,TGTGCCAGCTCACCACGTTCAGGGAAAGAGACCCAGTACTTC,CASSPRSGKETQYF
.,TRBV30,TRBJ1-1,.,TGTGCCTGCGCTACAGGAAACACTGAAGCTTTCTTT,CACATGNTEAFF
TRBD1,TRBV10-2,TRBJ1-4,.,TGCGCCAGCAGCGTACAGGGGAATGAAAAACTGTTTTTT,CASSVQGNEKLFF
TRBD2,TRBV4-2,TRBJ2-3,.,TGTGCCAGCAGTCCGAGCGGGGGGCCAGATACGCAGTATTTT,CASSPSGGPDTQYF
.,TRBV14,TRBJ2-7,.,TGTGCCAGCAGCTCGAGGCTGTGGGGAGGTACGGGCGAGCAGTACTTC,CASSSRLWGGTGEQYF
TRBD2,TRBV19,TRBJ2-3,once,TGTGCCAGTAGTATGGCACTAGCGCCAACAGATACGCAGTATTTT,CASSMALAPTDTQYF
TRBD1,TRBV28,TRBJ2-1,once,TGTGCCAGCAGTTTTGACAGGGTAGGGTACAATGAGCAGTTCTTC,CASSFDRVGYNEQFF
.,TRBV21-1,TRBJ2-1,.,TGTGCCAGCAGCAAAGCGAGTCGCGGGGGTTACAATGAGCAGTTCTTC,CASSKASRGGYNEQFF
TRBD1,TRBV2,TRBJ2-2,.,TGTGCCAGCAGTTCTCCTCCCCAGGGGGTGGCCGGGGAGCTGTTTTTT,CASSSPPQGVAGELFF
TRBD2,TRBV11-2,TRBJ2-5,.,TGTGCCAGCAGAATAGCGGGACCTCAAGAGACCCAGTACTTC,CASRIAGPQETQYF